Listed here are 27 T cell receptor beta chains from one sample, sequenced in a study of human T cells and chemical hapten exposure. Time point denoted: pre-sensitization, week 0. Treatment meaning: therapeutic diphenylcyclopropenone sensitization with weekly scalp DPC. TCRdb analysed the RACE reads with MiXCR anew, one entry per CDR3 protein. The sample contains 300,000 to 450,000 distinct CDR3 sequences, roughly 4.6% of which appear only once. Sequenced material: whole blood, taken in connection with sensitization to the hapten diphenylcyclopropenone (DPC). The source is a woman between 45 and 60 years old with alopecia areata. Some clones in this sample may be carry-over from other donors' samples.

Details on this clonotype: A far larger clone differs by one base, so this is likely a read error. V is TRBV9 and J is TRBJ1-3; D is unresolved. V was trimmed by 6 bases and J by 0 bases, leaving 1 base between them. The CDR3 runs to 11 residues. The V gene's germline CDR1 is SGDLS and CDR2 YYNGEE. CDR3 protein: CASTSGNTIYF. The DNA for the CDR3 is TGTGCCAGCACCTCTGGAAACACCATATATTTT. Based on the CDR3 plus reference TRBV9 and TRBJ1-3, the full variable domain is DSGVTQTPKHLITATGQRVTLRCSPRSGDLSVYWYQQSLDQGLQFLIQYYNGEERAKGNILERFSAQQFPDLHSELNLSSLELGDSALYFCASTSGNTIYFGEGSWLTVV.

This clonotype appeared many times. The CDR3 is CSVEVAGDTQYF. The DNA for the CDR3 is TGCAGCGTTGAAGTCGCCGGAGATACGCAGTATTTT. V and J are TRBV29-1 and TRBJ2-3; D remains ambiguous. The V end lost 1 base, the J end lost 5 bases, and 7 bases lay between the germline ends. Germline V lookup: CDR1 SQVTM, CDR2 ANQGSEA. The CDR3 is made up of 12 amino acids.

This clonotype occurred many times. This chain joins TRBV10-3 and TRBJ2-7; 10 positions agree with TRBD1. The CDR3 sequence is 15 residues long. CDR1 and CDR2 from the germline V gene are ENHRY and SYGVKD. J lost 4 bases, V lost 0 bases, and 3 bases had no gene match. CDR3 in DNA: TGTGCCATCAGTGAGTCCGGGGGACAGGGGTACGAGCAGTACTTC. Amino acid sequence: CAISESGGQGYEQYF.

This clonotype occurred many times. J is TRBJ2-7 and V is TRBV18, with a tentative D call TRBD2 (5 bases). Germline assignment: CDR1 KGHSH and CDR2 LQKENI. The CDR3 consists of 14 residues. Between the trimmed V and J ends, which lost 8 bases and 3 bases, there was a span of 17 bases. In nucleotides, the CDR3 is TGTGCCAGCGCCAAGGACGGAGGTATCTACGAGCAGTACTTC. Amino acid sequence: CASAKDGGIYEQYF.

This clonotype was observed many times. V usage is TRBV11-2 and J usage is TRBJ2-3; either TRBD1 or TRBD2 may supply D (5 bases each). V lost 10 bases, J lost 2 bases, and 19 bases lay in between. The CDR3 runs to 15 residues. The V gene's germline CDR1 is SGHAT and CDR2 FQNNGV. The CDR3 loop reads CATHLGRKFTDTQYF. CDR3 in DNA: TGTGCCACCCACCTGGGACGAAAATTCACAGATACGCAGTATTTT.

This clonotype was seen a handful of times. This chain joins TRBV25-1 and TRBJ2-2; 9 nucleotides align to TRBD2. CDR1 and CDR2 (germline): MGHDK, SYGVNS. The junction had 5 bases not matched to a gene; V was cut back by 4 bases and J by 5 bases. The CDR3 is 15 residues long. The CDR3, as DNA: TGTGCCAGCAGTGGAGGGACTAGCCTGACCGGGGAGCTGTTTTTT. This gives the protein CASSGGTSLTGELFF.

In this sample, this clonotype turned up many times. This chain links TRBV29-1 with TRBJ1-1, with a possible D match to TRBD1 (6 bases). CDR1 and CDR2 from the germline V gene are SQVTM and ANQGSEA. The germline V and J ends were trimmed by 6 bases and 4 bases, with 15 bases remaining between them. The CDR3 runs 13 residues. The CDR3, as DNA: TGCAGCGTCCTCAACAGGGATGCCACTGAAGCTTTCTTT. Its translation: CSVLNRDATEAFF.

The V and J genes are TRBV2 and TRBJ1-5; D possibly corresponds to TRBD1 (6 bases). The CDR3 spans 14 residues. The V gene's germline CDR1 is SNHLY and CDR2 FYNNEI. V lost 1 base to trimming and J lost 7 bases, with 11 bases between them. The CDR3 region is CASSEDHGTQPQHF. Written as DNA, the CDR3 is TGTGCCAGCAGTGAAGATCACGGGACACAGCCCCAGCATTTT.

The genes are TRBV9 and TRBJ1-2; tentative D call: TRBD1 (5 bases). Germline CDR1 SGDLS, CDR2 YYNGEE. This CDR3 region has 12 residues. Trimming left V 2 bases short and J 8 bases short, with 10 bases between. Written as DNA, the CDR3 is TGTGCCAGCAGCGTCGGGGGGTTCGGCTACACCTTC. Translated: CASSVGGFGYTF.

This clonotype was found many times. The chain combines TRBV7-8 with TRBJ2-3; TRBD1 aligns across 10 bases. Germline V CDR1 and CDR2: SGHVS, FQNEAQ. The J segment lost 3 bases and the V segment lost 2 bases, leaving 2 bases of the junction unmatched. CDR3 length: 15 residues. The CDR3 bases are TGTGCCAGCAGCTTACGGGACAGGGGTACAGATACGCAGTATTTT. Translation: CASSLRDRGTDTQYF.

This clonotype was detected ten times or more. This chain joins TRBV6-1 and TRBJ2-1; D unclear. The CDR3 spans 10 residues. Germline V gives CDR1 MNHNS, CDR2 SASEGT. Trimming removed 7 bases from V and 4 bases from J, with 2 bases in between. The CDR3 sequence is CASKYNEQFF. In DNA form, the CDR3 reads TGTGCCAGCAAGTACAATGAGCAGTTCTTC.

The table lists this clonotype with many counts. The chain carries TRBV3-1 and TRBJ2-3; 8 bases are a match to TRBD1. The V and J ends lost 0 bases and 5 bases, in that order; junction bases with no gene match: 4. Germline CDR1 reads LGHDT; CDR2 reads YNNKEL (reference sequence). CDR3 length equals 15 residues. CDR3 loop: CASSQEFRGQDTQYF. The CDR3 region has the DNA TGTGCCAGCAGCCAAGAATTCAGGGGGCAAGATACGCAGTATTTT.

This clonotype turned up a few times. The V gene is TRBV20-1, the J gene TRBJ1-1; 9 bases map to TRBD1. CDR3 length: 14 amino acids. The J segment lost 1 base and the V segment lost 6 bases, leaving 6 bases of the junction unmatched. CDR1 and CDR2 from the germline V gene are DFQATT and SNEGSKA (reference sequence). The CDR3 sequence: CSAPKTGGNTEAFF. CDR3 DNA: TGCAGTGCCCCCAAGACAGGGGGGAACACTGAAGCTTTCTTT.

This clonotype was seen at least ten times. This chain joins TRBV20-1 and TRBJ2-3; D not certain. Looked up from germline, CDR1 is DFQATT and CDR2 is SNEGSKA (reference sequence). The ends were cut back, 1 base at V and 1 base at J, with 12 bases in the middle. The CDR3 totals 15 residues. CDR3 in amino acids: CSARVLPSGTDTQYF. CDR3 DNA sequence: TGCAGTGCTAGAGTCCTGCCCAGCGGCACAGATACGCAGTATTTT.

This clonotype was seen a few times. The rearrangement links TRBV7-8 to TRBJ2-3; D unresolved. Germline loops: CDR1 SGHVS, CDR2 FQNEAQ. Trimming stripped 2 bases from V and 1 base from J, with 22 bases between. The CDR3 has 19 amino acids. The CDR3 is CASSLRADRKSLGTDTQYF. CDR3 DNA sequence: TGTGCCAGCAGCTTAAGGGCGGACCGTAAGTCTTTGGGCACAGATACGCAGTATTTT.

This clonotype was observed at least ten times. The rearrangement links TRBV6-2 or TRBV6-3 to TRBJ2-1, with TRBD1 identical over 8 bases. After removal of 6 bases from V and 7 bases from J, the junction contained 11 bases not matched to a gene. The germline gives CDR1 MNHEY, CDR2 SVGEGT. The CDR3 sequence is 15 residues long. The CDR3 sequence is CASSPGTGWMNEQFF. CDR3 coding DNA: TGTGCCAGCAGCCCCGGGACAGGTTGGATGAATGAGCAGTTCTTC.

Ten or more counts support this clonotype. This chain joins TRBV6-6 and TRBJ2-5, with 7 positions matching TRBD2. V lost 2 bases to trimming and J lost 5 bases; unmatched junction nucleotides: 8. Germline-derived CDR1 and CDR2 are MNHNY and SVGAGI (reference sequence). The length of the CDR3 is 15 residues. CDR3 residues: CASSYGPGGMETQYF. The CDR3 DNA reads TGTGCCAGCAGTTACGGTCCGGGGGGAATGGAGACCCAGTACTTC.

This clonotype was counted at least ten times. The V call is TRBV2, the J call TRBJ2-7; D unresolved. Germline V CDR1 and CDR2: SNHLY, FYNNEI. The CDR3 runs to 10 residues. V dropped 6 bases and J dropped 4 bases, with 4 bases sitting between them. In nucleotides, the CDR3 is TGTGCCAGCAGGGGGTACGAGCAGTACTTC. Translation: CASRGYEQYF.

J is TRBJ2-1 and V is TRBV4-3; 9 positions agree with TRBD2. The CDR3 runs to 16 residues. V trimming: 0 bases; J trimming: 7 bases; junction bases outside the gene matches: 7. CDR1 LGHNA and CDR2 YSLEER come from the germline V gene. The CDR3 coding sequence is TGCGCCAGCAGCCAAGACGAGAGCGGGAGGACAAATGAGCAGTTCTTC. This codes for CASSQDESGRTNEQFF.

The rearrangement uses TRBV11-2 and TRBJ1-6, with D perhaps matching TRBD1 (5 bases). Germline assignment: CDR1 SGHAT and CDR2 FQNNGV. V was pared by 0 bases and J by 9 bases, with 12 bases between. The CDR3 runs to 15 residues. The chain's CDR3 is CASSLEGTTSSPLHF. The CDR3 nucleotides read TGTGCCAGCAGCTTAGAAGGGACGACGAGTTCACCCCTCCACTTT.

This clonotype was observed a few times. The V gene is TRBV9, the J gene TRBJ2-2; tentatively, D is TRBD2 (6 bases). This CDR3 is built from 14 residues. V lost 4 bases and J 5 bases, leaving 12 bases between the germline ends. The germline CDR1 and CDR2 sequences are SGDLS and YYNGEE. CDR3: CASSSSGTTGELFF. The CDR3 region has the DNA TGTGCCAGCAGCTCGTCCGGGACTACCGGGGAGCTGTTTTTT.

This clonotype was detected a few times. V gene TRBV10-3 combines with J gene TRBJ2-1; D is ambiguous. V shed 6 bases and J shed 9 bases, with 9 bases lying between them. The CDR3 consists of 11 residues. In germline, CDR1 is ENHRY, CDR2 SYGVKD. CDR3 loop: CAIRDDGEQFF. DNA of the CDR3: TGTGCCATCAGGGACGACGGTGAGCAGTTCTTC.

The sample holds a few counts of this clonotype. The V and J genes are TRBV5-1 and TRBJ1-1, with TRBD1 as a possible D gene (5 bases). V was pared by 0 bases and J by 8 bases, with 11 bases between. Per germline, CDR1 SGHRS and CDR2 YFSETQ. This CDR3 has 13 residues. The CDR3 region has the DNA TGCGCCAGCAGCTTGGACAGGCCGTTCGAAGCTTTCTTT. It translates to CASSLDRPFEAFF.

This clonotype occurred many times. CDR3 loop: CASRGTRETQYF. DNA of the CDR3: TGTGCCAGCAGAGGGACTAGAGAGACCCAGTACTTC. The J gene is TRBJ2-5, the V gene TRBV6-5, with 8 bases lining up with TRBD2. Germline CDR1 MNHEY, CDR2 SVGAGI. This CDR3 is 12 amino acids long. Losses at the gene ends were 6 bases for V and 4 bases for J; bases not matched to a gene: 1.

This clonotype was seen repeatedly, ten times or more. CDR3 DNA: TGTGCCATCAATAGTGGCGTGGAAGGGGCTGAGCAGTTCTTC. Translated, it gives CAINSGVEGAEQFF. J is TRBJ2-1 and V is TRBV10-3; a possible D gene is TRBD1 (5 bases). CDR3 length: 14 residues. V lost 7 bases and J 9 bases, leaving 19 bases between the germline ends. From germline, CDR1 is ENHRY and CDR2 SYGVKD.

This clonotype occurred many times. The chain joins TRBV6-2 or TRBV6-3 to TRBJ2-7; the match to TRBD2 covers 7 bases. CDR1 is MNHEY and CDR2 is SVGEGT in the germline V gene. The CDR3 is 16 residues long. The V gene end was trimmed by 2 bases and the J gene end by 4 bases; junction bases not matched to a gene: 11. DNA of the CDR3: TGTGCCAGCAGTTACCCGGGACTAAAGGGGACTTACGAGCAGTACTTC. Protein sequence: CASSYPGLKGTYEQYF.

At least ten counts were recorded for this clonotype. This chain links TRBV6-5 with TRBJ2-2; D unclear. V was pared by 0 bases and J by 4 bases, with 3 bases between. Germline values: CDR1 MNHEY, CDR2 SVGAGI. This CDR3 contains 13 residues. As DNA, the CDR3 is TGTGCCAGCAGTTACTCGATCACCGGGGAGCTGTTTTTT. Translating it yields CASSYSITGELFF.